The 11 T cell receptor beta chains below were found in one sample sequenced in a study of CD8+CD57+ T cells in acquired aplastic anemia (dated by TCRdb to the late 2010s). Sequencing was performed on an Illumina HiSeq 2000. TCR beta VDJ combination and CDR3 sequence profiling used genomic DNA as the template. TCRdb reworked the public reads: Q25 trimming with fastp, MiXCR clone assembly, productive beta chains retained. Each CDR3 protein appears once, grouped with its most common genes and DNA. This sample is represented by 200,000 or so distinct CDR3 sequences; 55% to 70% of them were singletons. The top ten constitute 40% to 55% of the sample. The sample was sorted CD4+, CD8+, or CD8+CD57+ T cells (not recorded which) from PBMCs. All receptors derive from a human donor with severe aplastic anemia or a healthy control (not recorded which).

The CDR3 DNA is TGTGCCAGCAGCTCCTACGGACCGACCGCCAATGAGCAGTTCTTC. Translated, it gives CASSSYGPTANEQFF. The chain links TRBV7-2 to TRBJ2-1, with D unclear. The CDR3 spans 15 residues. Germline V gene data show CDR1 as SGHTA and CDR2 as FQGNSA. The V and J ends lost 4 bases and 6 bases respectively, with 16 bases between them. The variable domain in full, completed from reference TRBV7-2 and TRBJ2-1, reads GAGVSQSPSNKVTEKGKDVELRCDPISGHTALYWYRQSLGQGLEFLIYFQGNSAPDKSGLPSDRFSAERTGGSVSTLTIQRTQQEDSAVYLCASSSYGPTANEQFFGPGTRLTVL.

CDR3 protein: CASSLVTGDQYF. In nucleotides, the CDR3 is TGTGCCAGCAGCTTAGTTACAGGAGACCAGTACTTC. The V gene is TRBV7-9, the J gene TRBJ2-5; weak D call: TRBD1 (5 bases). V lost 1 base and J lost 10, with 10 bases in between. Germline V gene data show CDR1 as SEHNR and CDR2 as FQNEAQ (reference sequence). This CDR3 is 12 amino acids long.

CDR3 region: CATSDYAGGPNNEQFF. The CDR3 region has the DNA TGTGCCACCAGTGATTACGCGGGAGGTCCGAACAATGAGCAGTTCTTC. The genes are TRBV24-1 and TRBJ2-1; 8 bases align to TRBD2. The CDR3 extends over 16 amino acids. Germline V gene data show CDR1 as KGHDR and CDR2 as SFDVKD. Losses at the gene ends were 2 bases for V and 5 bases for J; bases not matched to a gene: 7.

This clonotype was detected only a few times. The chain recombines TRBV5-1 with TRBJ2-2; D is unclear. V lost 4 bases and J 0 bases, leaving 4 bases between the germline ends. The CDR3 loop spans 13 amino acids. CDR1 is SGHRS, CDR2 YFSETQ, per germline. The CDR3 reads CASSGPNTGELFF. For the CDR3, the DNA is TGCGCCAGCAGCGGACCGAACACCGGGGAGCTGTTTTTT.

The CDR3 nucleotides read TGTGCCAGCAGGGACGGGGACAGGCCAAAACTGTTTTTT. Residues: CASRDGDRPKLFF. The chain has TRBV6-7 and TRBJ1-4, with 8 nucleotides matching TRBD1. TRBV6-7 carries the ORF label, with uncertain function. This CDR3 comprises 13 residues. Unmatched junction bases numbered 7, after V lost 6 bases and J lost 10 bases.

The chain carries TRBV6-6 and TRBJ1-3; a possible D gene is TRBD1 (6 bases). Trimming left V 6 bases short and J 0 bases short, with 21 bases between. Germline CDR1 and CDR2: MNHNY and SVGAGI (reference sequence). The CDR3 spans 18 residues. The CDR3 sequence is CASRRNRDTFTSGNTIYF. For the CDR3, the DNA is TGTGCCAGCAGGCGCAACCGGGACACCTTTACCTCTGGAAACACCATATATTTT.

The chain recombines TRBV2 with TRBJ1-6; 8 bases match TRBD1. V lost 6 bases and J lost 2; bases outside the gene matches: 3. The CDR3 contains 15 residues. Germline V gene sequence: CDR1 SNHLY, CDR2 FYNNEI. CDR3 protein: CASRDRETYNSPLHF. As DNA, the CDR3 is TGTGCCAGCAGGGACAGGGAAACCTATAATTCACCCCTCCACTTT.

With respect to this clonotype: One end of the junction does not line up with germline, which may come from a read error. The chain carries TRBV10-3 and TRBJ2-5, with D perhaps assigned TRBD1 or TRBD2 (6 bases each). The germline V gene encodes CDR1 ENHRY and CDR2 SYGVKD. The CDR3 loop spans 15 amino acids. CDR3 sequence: CASSYSGARVETQYF. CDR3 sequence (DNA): TGTGCCAGCAGTTACTCGGGGGCGCGGGTGGAGACCCAGTACTTC.

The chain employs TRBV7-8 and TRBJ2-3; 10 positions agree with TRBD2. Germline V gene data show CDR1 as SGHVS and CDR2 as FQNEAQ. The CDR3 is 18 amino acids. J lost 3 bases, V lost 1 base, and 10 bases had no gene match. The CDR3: CASSLDRNSGGPTDTQYF. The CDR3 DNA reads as TGTGCCAGCAGCTTAGATAGAAATAGCGGGGGGCCTACAGATACGCAGTATTTT.

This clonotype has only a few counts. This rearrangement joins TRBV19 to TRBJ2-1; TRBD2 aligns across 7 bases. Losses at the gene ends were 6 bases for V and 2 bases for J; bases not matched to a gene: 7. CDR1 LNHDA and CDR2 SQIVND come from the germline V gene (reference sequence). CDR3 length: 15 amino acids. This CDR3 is CASSAREATYNEQFF. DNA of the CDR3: TGTGCCAGTAGCGCCCGGGAGGCAACCTACAATGAGCAGTTCTTC.

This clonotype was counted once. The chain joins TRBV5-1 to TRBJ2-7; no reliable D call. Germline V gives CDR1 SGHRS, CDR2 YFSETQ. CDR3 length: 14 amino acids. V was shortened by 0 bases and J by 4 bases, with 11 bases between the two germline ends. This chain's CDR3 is CASSLAEIVYEQYF. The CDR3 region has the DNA TGCGCCAGCAGCTTGGCGGAGATAGTTTACGAGCAGTACTTC.